The source of this T cell receptor beta chain is a study of Graves' ophthalmopathy and Graves' hyperthyroidism. Overall study results and limits: A classifier, a 13-signature model, separated ophthalmopathy from stable hyperthyroidism with approximately 87% sensitivity and about 83% specificity.

This clonotype was seen repeatedly, ten times or more. The antigen is undetermined. Patients newly diagnosed with hyperthyroidism, under 2 months' duration, were aged 18 to 65, the study reports. As diagnostic evidence, clinical symptoms, serum thyroxine, TRAb, thyroid ultrasound and orbital computed tomography were relied upon. Isolation of PBMCs was performed using about 9 ml of fresh peripheral blood. Germline loops: CDR1 MNHEY, CDR2 SVGEGT. Trimming pared 5 bases from V and 4 bases from J, leaving 18 bases between. The CDR3 is made up of 15 amino acids. Amplifying from RNA transcripts, the study obtained TCR beta CDR3 regions. The library came from an HTBI-primed first-round RT-PCR and a second-round multiplex PCR. TCRdb re-called the multiplex PCR reads with MiXCR, one entry per CDR3 protein. Of around 400,000 distinct CDR3 sequences listed, approximately 21% are singletons.

Sequences were obtained from peripheral blood. The J gene is TRBJ2-7, the V gene TRBV6-2 or TRBV6-3, with D perhaps matching TRBD2 (5 bases). The origin of this receptor is a woman under 30 with stable Graves' hyperthyroidism. The DNA of the CDR3 is TGTGCCAGCAGTAAATCCTCGACCGGGAAGTACGAGCAGTACTTC. Its translation: CASSKSSTGKYEQYF.